These 15 T cell receptor beta chains were all obtained from the same sample, sequenced in a study of cytomegalovirus exposure and HLA in healthy donors. PCR employed 60 Vbeta and 13 Jbeta primers. Profiling relied on immunoSEQ multiplex PCR, and the TCRdb table lists in-frame clones only, not all of them. This table holds 100,000 to 150,000 clones, about 80% found once. The specimen sequenced was PBMCs. The receptors were sampled from a woman in her forties or fifties in good health and CMV-seronegative.

The chain recombines TRBV14 with TRBJ2-5; TRBD1 matches at 7 bases. The CDR3 extends over 15 amino acids. Trimming cost V 0 bases and J 2 bases; bases outside gene matches: 3. Germline V CDR1 and CDR2: SGHDN, FVKESK. The CDR3 DNA sequence: TGTGCCAGCAGCCAAGAGCACAGGGGACAAGAGACCCAGTACTTC. Translation: CASSQEHRGQETQYF. Looking up the rest from reference TRBV14 and TRBJ2-5 gives the full variable domain: EAGVTQFPSHSVIEKGQTVTLRCDPISGHDNLYWYRRVMGKEIKFLLHFVKESKQDESGMPNNRFLAERTGGTYSTLKVQPAELEDSGVYFCASSQEHRGQETQYFGPGTRLLVL.

This chain links TRBV15 with TRBJ1-4; 9 bases are shared with TRBD1. Germline CDR1 is LNHNV and CDR2 is YYDKDF (reference sequence). The CDR3 loop spans 15 amino acids. J gave up 3 bases and V 5 bases, and 4 bases lay outside the gene matches. This chain's CDR3 is CATSQNRGPNEKLFF. The CDR3 nucleotides read TGTGCCACCAGCCAAAACAGGGGGCCTAATGAAAAACTGTTTTTT.

This clone was picked up one time. The V gene is TRBV27, the J gene TRBJ2-3, with TRBD1 matching 10 bases. V was pared by 6 bases and J by 3 bases, with 6 bases of the junction left unmatched. The CDR3 spans 15 residues. Germline V gene data show CDR1 as MNHEY and CDR2 as SMNVEV (reference sequence). Written as DNA, the CDR3 is TGTGCCAGCAGAGGGACAGGGGCTGGTACAGATACGCAGTATTTT. Translating it yields CASRGTGAGTDTQYF.

This clone was detected a few times. V is TRBV5-4 and J is TRBJ2-5, with a tentative D call TRBD2 (6 bases). The germline V gene encodes CDR1 SGHNT and CDR2 YYREEE (reference sequence). V was pared by 7 bases and J by 0 bases, with 16 bases between. The CDR3 has 15 amino acids. The CDR3 nucleotides read TGTGCCAGCCAAAATCGGAGGGAGAACCAAGAGACCCAGTACTTC. Translating it yields CASQNRRENQETQYF.

This clone was observed a handful of times. The chain couples TRBV6-5 to TRBJ2-7; 8 nucleotides agree with TRBD1. The CDR3 has 13 amino acids. V shed 5 bases and J 12 bases; nucleotides not matched to a gene: 12. From germline, CDR1 is MNHEY and CDR2 SVGAGI. The CDR3 loop is CASSGSGTGRRYV. The DNA of the CDR3 is TGTGCCAGCAGTGGTTCCGGGACAGGTAGACGGTACGTC.

This chain joins TRBV30 and TRBJ1-4, with D possibly TRBD1 on 6 matching bases. Germline CDR1 GTSNPN, CDR2 SVGIG (reference sequence). This CDR3 comprises 16 residues. The V gene lost 3 bases and the J gene lost 0 bases, with 14 bases spanning the gap. The CDR3 here is CAWRKTGWATNEKLFF. The DNA for the CDR3 is TGTGCCTGGAGGAAGACAGGTTGGGCAACTAATGAAAAACTGTTTTTT.

J is TRBJ2-1 and V is TRBV15; 8 nucleotides line up with TRBD2. CDR3 length: 15 residues. Looked up from germline, CDR1 is LNHNV and CDR2 is YYDKDF (reference sequence). The ends lost 5 bases at V and 8 bases at J; junction bases unmatched: 11. CDR3 residues: CATSGSIAGRHEQFF. The CDR3 DNA sequence: TGTGCCACCAGCGGGTCTATAGCGGGAAGGCATGAGCAGTTCTTC.

The rearrangement links TRBV28 to TRBJ1-5; D is perhaps TRBD1 (6 bases). V dropped 7 bases and J dropped 6 bases, with 13 bases sitting between them. Per the germline V gene, CDR1 is MDHEN and CDR2 is SYDVKM. CDR3 length: 13 residues. As DNA, the CDR3 is TGTGCCAGCACAACAGGGCGCACTCAGCCCCAGCATTTT. Translating it yields CASTTGRTQPQHF.

The chain is built from TRBV27 and TRBJ2-1; TRBD2 might be the D (6 bases). Germline V gene lookup returns CDR1 MNHEY and CDR2 SMNVEV (reference sequence). CDR3 size: 16 residues. Trimming stripped 6 bases from V and 5 bases from J, with 20 bases between. This chain's CDR3 is CASRSQPGLLNNEQFF. In nucleotides, the CDR3 is TGTGCCAGCAGGAGTCAGCCGGGACTCCTGAACAATGAGCAGTTCTTC.

For this clone: Other DNA sequences of this sample code for an identical CDR3. This chain connects TRBV29-1 to TRBJ2-7; TRBD1 agrees at 7 bases. The CDR3 loop spans 13 amino acids. CDR1 SQVTM and CDR2 ANQGSEA come from the germline V gene. J gave up 0 bases and V 5 bases, and 4 bases lay outside the gene matches. The CDR3 nucleotides are TGCAGCGTTAGACAGGGAAGCTCCTACGAGCAGTACTTC. Residues: CSVRQGSSYEQYF.

This sequence joins TRBV7-2 and TRBJ2-7; 8 bases are shared with TRBD2. Germline-derived CDR1 and CDR2 are SGHTA and FQGNSA. V shed 5 bases, J shed 4 bases, and the junction held 4 bases outside the gene matches. CDR3 length equals 13 residues. The CDR3 DNA is TGTGCCAGCAGCATAAGCGGGGGTTACGAGCAGTACGTC. Its translation is CASSISGGYEQYV.

The chain combines TRBV6-6 with TRBJ2-3, with 8 bases aligning to TRBD1. CDR3 length: 12 residues. Trimming at V came to 8 bases and at J to 3 bases, leaving 1 base not matched to a gene. Looked up from germline, CDR1 is MNHNY and CDR2 is SVGAGI (reference sequence). This chain's CDR3 is CASWTGTDTQYF. In nucleotides, the CDR3 is TGTGCCAGCTGGACAGGGACAGATACGCAGTATTTT.

The table lists this clone with a few counts. This chain uses TRBV7-9 with TRBJ2-7; TRBD1 aligns across 10 bases. J gave up 2 bases and V 2 bases, and 3 bases lay outside the gene matches. The germline V gene has CDR1 SEHNR and CDR2 FQNEAQ (reference sequence). The length of the CDR3 is 15 residues. Written as DNA, the CDR3 is TGTGCCAGCAGCTTACCGGGACAGGGGACCTACGAGCAGTACTTC. Amino acid sequence: CASSLPGQGTYEQYF.

This chain uses TRBV10-3 with TRBJ2-1; 14 nucleotides line up with TRBD2. V shed 1 base, J shed 4 bases, and the junction held 6 bases outside the gene matches. Germline CDR1 and CDR2: ENHRY and SYGVKD. The CDR3 loop spans 18 amino acids. The CDR3 nucleotides read TGTGCCATCAGTGAGTTGGGACTAGCGGGAGTAGTATACAATGAGCAGTTCTTC. The encoded protein is CAISELGLAGVVYNEQFF.

The chain uses TRBV7-2 and TRBJ1-3; D gene uncertain. Germline V gives CDR1 SGHTA, CDR2 FQGNSA. The CDR3 length is 14 residues. The V and J ends lost 1 base and 0 bases respectively, with 4 bases between them. The CDR3 loop is CASSLVSSGNTIYF. CDR3 nucleotide sequence: TGTGCCAGCAGCTTAGTCAGCTCTGGAAACACCATATATTTT.